This TCR beta chain was captured by sequencing in a study of graft-versus-host responses after intestinal transplantation listed by TCRdb under 2021. A note on the overall study: Multivisceral, liver-intestinal, or isolated intestinal transplants were received by the recipients. Every recipient was given anti-thymocyte globulin induction, then maintenance tacrolimus and steroids for 2 to 3 years. After intestinal transplantation, graft-versus-host and host-versus-graft alloreactive T cell clones were followed in the graft, circulation and bone marrow using bulk TCR-beta CDR3 sequencing. To identify alloreactive clones, pre-transplant mixed lymphocyte reaction products were sequenced and then compared with unstimulated pre-transplant donor and recipient T cells. The cohort enrolled some 23 intestinal transplant recipients, one of whom was a retransplant, and a few patients without pretransplant specimens were excluded. A peak of at least 4% donor T cells among recipient peripheral blood mononuclear cells was the definition used for donor T cell macrochimerism. Instead of going to the commercial service, samples from a few later patients were sequenced in-house on an Illumina MiSeq and processed with MiXCR. The paper as a whole reports these results and caveats: GvH clones were detected in recipient bone marrow, and some appeared earlier in ileal mucosa or blood, consistent with an intestinal mucosal origin. Conclusions were limited by the relatively low number and heterogeneity of intestinal transplant patients. Early after transplant, peak levels of circulating GvH clones were found to be associated with declines in HvG clones. In patients with donor T cell macrochimerism, the allografts had high GvH to HvG T cell clonal ratios.

Blood samples were collected up to 4 times in the first month after transplant and then at least monthly when available. To prepare the library, the immunoSEQ multiplex PCR assay was applied. Adaptive Biotechnologies carried out high-throughput TCR-beta CDR3 sequencing of genomic DNA for most patients. Concerning the study's data processing: Adaptive's ImmunoSEQ software supplied the TCR sequencing data for 15 to 20 patients, while MiXCR and VDJtools were used to process a few other patients. CDR3 nucleotide sequences shared between donor and recipient were removed because their origin could not be assigned. To count as alloreactive, a clone needed at least 2-fold expansion over unstimulated cells and a minimum CFSE-low frequency of 0.002% (template counts) or 0.001% (read counts). Clones were considered mappable if detected in sequenced pre-transplant spleen, lymph node, or MLR CFSE-low populations of the donor or recipient. Cumulative frequency of alloreactive clones was calculated as a percentage of all sequences weighted by copy number. The table was pulled from immuneACCESS by TCRdb, which kept in-frame rearrangements only. Such tables lose some clones; where checked, under half of the loss comes from unresolved V genes, and the rest has no known cause. Clone size and the V and J calls come from that table; the DNA yielded D and trimming. This sample has about 25,000 clones in its table, and roughly 95% of those were observed once. Around 0.52% of the sample goes to the ten largest clones.

As for this clone: There is no known antigen for this receptor. The record has no base qualities; no much larger clone is one base away.

The germline V gene gives CDR1 as SGHNT and CDR2 as YENEEA. Spanning cysteine to phenylalanine, the CDR3 consists of 14 amino acids. Only the CDR3 DNA is retained, 42 bases long and in frame from the first base. At the junction V is shortened by 4 bases and J by 4 bases, with 10 bases in between. The chain employs TRBV11-3 and TRBJ2-2; 5 matching bases give a weak D call of TRBD2. Sample: PBMCs, taken 156 days after intestinal transplant. This TCR was recovered from a human patient who received an intestinal transplant, so some T cells may come from the graft donor. The CDR3 protein is CASSWMAGTGELFF. The nucleotide sequence reads TGTGCCAGCAGCTGGATGGCGGGCACCGGGGAGCTGTTTTTT.